The sequence of this T cell receptor beta chain was determined in a study of cytomegalovirus exposure and HLA in healthy donors. Study-wide results and limits: DRB1 showed the most TCR associations and HLA-C the fewest in a later analysis, as rates varied by HLA locus.

Worth noting for this clone: Its antigen remains unidentified.

This cohort consisted of healthy bone marrow donors. Germline loops: CDR1 MNHNS, CDR2 SASEGT. The V gene lost 4 bases and the J gene lost 6 bases, with 13 bases spanning the gap. The CDR3 is 14 amino acids. The study ran its PCR with 60 Vbeta and 13 Jbeta primers. Sequenced by immunoSEQ multiplex PCR; TCRdb stores in-frame clones only, minus some. Of 150,000 to 200,000 clones listed, roughly 75% are singletons. The clonotype comes from a woman in her thirties or forties in good health and CMV-seropositive. The sequenced sample was PBMCs. The chain employs TRBV6-1 and TRBJ1-5; D is ambiguous. The CDR3 region is CASSVNVGGQPQHF. The CDR3 region has the DNA TGTGCCAGCAGTGTGAACGTCGGTGGTCAGCCCCAGCATTTT.